Following are 21 T cell receptor beta chains from one sample sequenced in a study of Graves' ophthalmopathy and Graves' hyperthyroidism. RNA transcripts were the template, and TCR beta CDR3 regions were amplified from them. HTBI primers were used in a first-round RT-PCR, which preceded a second-round multiplex PCR. Each CDR3 protein is one row after TCRdb ran MiXCR on the multiplex PCR reads. This table holds roughly 400,000 distinct CDR3 sequences, just over 15% found once. The sequencing input was peripheral blood. The receptors originated from a woman younger than 35 with stable Graves' hyperthyroidism.

This rearrangement joins TRBV7-2 to TRBJ1-2; perhaps TRBD1 as D (5 bases). The CDR3 length is 13 residues. Germline lookup yields CDR1 SGHTA and CDR2 FQGNSA. Trimming cost V 7 bases and J 4 bases, with 13 bases left between them. The CDR3 region has the DNA TGTGCCAGCAACCTGGGACGGCTCTATGGCTACACCTTC. This encodes CASNLGRLYGYTF.

This chain connects TRBV12-3 or TRBV12-4 to TRBJ2-5; 7 positions match TRBD2. The trim removed 6 bases at V and 0 bases at J, leaving 10 bases unmatched. The CDR3 is made up of 16 amino acids. In DNA form, the CDR3 reads TGTGCCAGCAGCCCCAAGGTGGGGGGGGACCAAGAGACCCAGTACTTC. It translates to CASSPKVGGDQETQYF.

This clonotype came up many times. The chain employs TRBV29-1 and TRBJ1-3; 7 positions match TRBD1. This CDR3 region has 13 residues. V trimming: 4 bases; J trimming: 4 bases; junction bases outside the gene matches: 4. Germline loops: CDR1 SQVTM, CDR2 ANQGSEA. CDR3 nucleotides: TGCAGCGTTGCCGGGACAGTAGGAAACACCATATATTTT. The encoded protein is CSVAGTVGNTIYF.

This clonotype was seen repeatedly, ten times or more. The DNA for the CDR3 is TGTGCCAGTAGTATAGATGACTCTGGTTATCCTAACTATGGCTACACCTTC. Translating it yields CASSIDDSGYPNYGYTF. The rearrangement uses TRBV19 and TRBJ1-2; D unclear. Trimming shortened V by 0 bases and J by 0 bases, and 14 bases separated the two germline ends. Germline V gene data show CDR1 as LNHDA and CDR2 as SQIVND (reference sequence). The CDR3 contains 17 residues. Together with reference TRBV19 and TRBJ1-2, the CDR3 gives the full variable domain: DGGITQSPKYLFRKEGQNVTLSCEQNLNHDAMYWYRQDPGQGLRLIYYSQIVNDFQKGDIAEGYSVSREKKESFPLTVTSAQKNPTAFYLCASSIDDSGYPNYGYTFGSGTRLTVV.

The V and J genes are TRBV19 and TRBJ2-5; unclear D gene. Germline assignment: CDR1 LNHDA and CDR2 SQIVND (reference sequence). The CDR3 runs 12 residues. V lost 3 bases and J 1 base, leaving 3 bases between the germline ends. The CDR3 region has the DNA TGTGCCAGTAGTATGTTCCAAGAGACCCAGTACTTC. Translating gives CASSMFQETQYF.

The sample holds many counts of this clonotype. The CDR3 region is CASRDGSLAKNIQYF. DNA of the CDR3: TGTGCCAGCAGGGACGGGTCTCTAGCCAAAAACATTCAGTACTTC. V gene TRBV12-3 or TRBV12-4 combines with J gene TRBJ2-4; D remains unclear. The CDR3 covers 15 residues. Trimming pared 6 bases from V and 0 bases from J, leaving 12 bases between.

This clonotype was observed at least ten times. The chain is built from TRBV11-3 and TRBJ2-7, with D unresolved. The CDR3 totals 16 residues. V lost 1 base, J lost 0 bases, and 13 bases lay in between. Germline CDR1 is SGHNT and CDR2 is YENEEA. In DNA, the CDR3 is TGTGCCAGCAGCTTAGGAGTAGGGTACAGCTCCTACGAGCAGTACTTC. As protein: CASSLGVGYSSYEQYF.

This clonotype was observed a handful of times. The chain combines TRBV25-1 with TRBJ2-6, with D perhaps TRBD1 (5 bases). The V gene lost 4 bases and the J gene lost 3 bases, with 16 bases spanning the gap. Germline assignment: CDR1 MGHDK and CDR2 SYGVNS. CDR3 length equals 17 residues. CDR3 residues: CASSVGGAPGGANVLTF. The CDR3 bases are TGTGCCAGCAGTGTAGGTGGGGCCCCAGGTGGGGCCAACGTCCTGACTTTC.

This clonotype was picked up many times. A read error is possible here, since a much larger clone lies one base away. This chain joins TRBV15 and TRBJ1-1; D is undetermined. The germline gives CDR1 LNHNV, CDR2 YYDKDF (reference sequence). The CDR3 extends over 13 amino acids. The CDR3 region has the DNA TGTGCCACCAGCAGAGACCCTTCCGCTGAAGCTTGCTTT. Translation gives CATSRDPSAEACF.

This clonotype has at least ten counts. The chain has TRBV24-1 and TRBJ2-6; no clear D. The CDR3 loop spans 13 amino acids. The germline V gene has CDR1 KGHDR and CDR2 SFDVKD. The V end was cut by 10 bases, the J end by 4 bases, with 10 bases between. CDR3 nucleotide sequence: TGTGCCACTTCCCCTAGAGGGGCCAACGTCCTGACTTTC. Translated, it gives CATSPRGANVLTF.

This clonotype has a count of ten or more. V gene TRBV12-3 or TRBV12-4 combines with J gene TRBJ2-2, with 9 bases matching TRBD1. The junction had 2 bases not matched to a gene; V was cut back by 4 bases and J by 5 bases. CDR3 length: 14 amino acids. The CDR3 protein is CASSYRGRTGELFF. CDR3 DNA: TGTGCCAGCAGTTACAGGGGGCGGACCGGGGAGCTGTTTTTT.

This clonotype was detected many times. The chain carries TRBV11-1 and TRBJ1-1, with D possibly matching TRBD1 (5 bases). Trimming left V 3 bases short and J 3 bases short, with 26 bases between. There are 19 residues in the CDR3. The germline CDR1 and CDR2 sequences are SGHAT and FQDESV (reference sequence). The CDR3 protein is CASSFARGQGLGWDTEAFF. CDR3 DNA: TGTGCCAGCAGCTTTGCACGGGGTCAGGGTCTCGGGTGGGACACTGAAGCTTTCTTT.

This clonotype has ten or more counts. The chain couples TRBV12-3 or TRBV12-4 to TRBJ1-1; D unclear. V shed 7 bases and J shed 1 base, with 10 bases lying between them. The CDR3 has 13 amino acids. In nucleotides, the CDR3 is TGTGCCAGCATTCGAGCCCCGAACACTGAAGCTTTCTTT. It translates to CASIRAPNTEAFF.

This clonotype was seen many times. The chain employs TRBV12-3 or TRBV12-4 and TRBJ2-7, with 8 nucleotides matching TRBD1. This CDR3 region has 13 residues. J lost 5 bases, V lost 6 bases, and 6 bases had no gene match. CDR3 nucleotides: TGTGCCAGCAGCCGCGGACAGGGCCACGAGCAGTACTTC. Protein: CASSRGQGHEQYF.

This clonotype was seen many times. The chain is built from TRBV27 and TRBJ1-5, with D perhaps matching TRBD1 (5 bases). Germline V gene sequence: CDR1 MNHEY, CDR2 SMNVEV (reference sequence). This CDR3 has 16 residues. With 5 bases removed from V and 3 bases from J, the gap between germline ends came to 17 bases. The CDR3 sequence is CASSRTSQVINQPQHF. The CDR3 bases are TGTGCCAGCAGTCGCACCTCACAGGTCATCAATCAGCCCCAGCATTTT.

This clonotype occurred many times. This chain links TRBV11-2 with TRBJ2-5; D not resolved. Deletions cut 1 base from V and 2 bases from J, with 17 bases between. CDR3 length: 17 residues. The germline CDR1 and CDR2 sequences are SGHAT and FQNNGV. This chain's CDR3 is CASSLGSGLQLQETQYF. CDR3 bases: TGTGCCAGCAGCTTAGGATCCGGGCTCCAACTTCAAGAGACCCAGTACTTC. Drawing the rest from reference TRBV11-2 and TRBJ2-5, the complete variable domain is EAGVAQSPRYKIIEKRQSVAFWCNPISGHATLYWYQQILGQGPKLLIQFQNNGVVDDSQLPKDRFSAERLKGVDSTLKIQPAKLEDSAVYLCASSLGSGLQLQETQYFGPGTRLLVL.

Of note for this clonotype: With a much larger clone just one base away, this may be a read error. The chain is built from TRBV27 and TRBJ2-7; tentative D call: TRBD2 (6 bases). V lost 7 bases and J 4 bases, leaving 17 bases between the germline ends. CDR1 is MNHEY and CDR2 is SMNVEV in the germline V gene (reference sequence). The CDR3 loop spans 14 amino acids. The CDR3: CASISMEGKYEQYF. In DNA form, the CDR3 reads TGTGCCAGCATAAGTATGGAGGGCAAGTACGAGCAGTACTTC.

The V call is TRBV25-1, the J call TRBJ2-5; D may be TRBD2 (5 bases). The CDR3 extends over 10 amino acids. Germline CDR1 is MGHDK and CDR2 is SYGVNS. V was trimmed by 8 bases and J by 7 bases, leaving 8 bases between them. The CDR3 DNA reads TGTGCCAGCTACGGGGTGACCCAGTACTTC. It encodes CASYGVTQYF.

The rearrangement joins TRBV28 to TRBJ2-7; D assignment may be TRBD1 or TRBD2 (5 bases each). The CDR3 is made up of 14 amino acids. Germline CDR1 and CDR2: MDHEN and SYDVKM. V lost 3 bases and J lost 1, with 10 bases in between. In DNA, the CDR3 is TGTGCCAGCAGTTTTGAGGGGCGGTCCTACGAGCAGTACTTC. It codes for CASSFEGRSYEQYF.

The sample holds many counts of this clonotype. The J gene is TRBJ1-2, the V gene TRBV11-2; D call uncertain. The CDR3 extends over 15 amino acids. Trimming left V 5 bases short and J 7 bases short, with 20 bases between. The germline V gene encodes CDR1 SGHAT and CDR2 FQNNGV. This CDR3 reads CASSIAGPGSSGYTF. CDR3 DNA sequence: TGTGCCAGCAGCATAGCTGGGCCAGGTTCGAGTGGCTACACCTTC.

This clonotype was counted many times. V usage is TRBV29-1 and J usage is TRBJ1-1; TRBD1 matches at 7 bases. Trimming cost V 7 bases and J 0 bases; bases outside gene matches: 8. Germline values: CDR1 SQVTM, CDR2 ANQGSEA. This CDR3 spans 14 amino acids. The CDR3 nucleotides read TGCAGCGCCCTACAGGGGAATATGAACACTGAAGCTTTCTTT. Protein sequence: CSALQGNMNTEAFF. Looking up the rest from reference TRBV29-1 and TRBJ1-1 gives the full variable domain: SAVISQKPSRDICQRGTSLTIQCQVDSQVTMMFWYRQQPGQSLTLIATANQGSEATYESGFVIDKFPISRPNLTFSTLTVSNMSPEDSSIYLCSALQGNMNTEAFFGQGTRLTVV.